The entry that follows covers one T cell receptor (beta chain) sequence. Its specificity is unknown. This specimen belongs to a study of cytomegalovirus exposure and HLA in healthy donors. Study as a whole: A subsequent analysis stated that the 120 or so validation repertoires were run on the same platform as the 600 to 750 first-cohort repertoires.

Per the germline V gene, CDR1 is ENHRY and CDR2 is SYGVKD. This CDR3 region has 17 residues. Trimming cost V 6 bases and J 7 bases; bases outside gene matches: 14. Study observations and caveats: 150 or so TCR beta chains were listed as cytomegalovirus-associated. Subsequent analysis showed first-cohort TCR clusters tending to co-occur in some 120 validation repertoires.

The assay was immunoSEQ multiplex PCR, and TCRdb's table has in-frame clones only and misses some. The sample consists of roughly 150,000 clones, over 85% of them appearing once. While the first cohort had over 650 subjects, the donors belonged to the separate validation cohort of about 110 subjects. The chain joins TRBV10-3 to TRBJ2-1; 11 bases are a match to TRBD2. The sequencing sample was made of PBMCs. The source of this sequence is a woman aged 18-29 years in good health and CMV-seropositive. DNA of the CDR3: TGTGCCATCAGCGACCCCTCTGTAGCGGGAGGGCTGAATGAGCAGTTCTTC. Translation gives CAISDPSVAGGLNEQFF.